Below, 23 T cell receptor beta chains from the same sample are listed, as sequenced in a study of cytomegalovirus exposure and HLA in healthy donors. PCR primers comprised 60 Vbeta and 13 Jbeta primers. Repertoires were generated with immunoSEQ multiplex PCR, while TCRdb's copy carries only in-frame clones and drops some. The sample records more than 100,000 clones, around 80% being singletons. Sample: PBMCs. All receptors come from a woman in her thirties or forties in good health and CMV-seropositive.

V usage is TRBV5-1 and J usage is TRBJ2-3; tentatively, D is TRBD2 (6 bases). From germline, CDR1 is SGHRS and CDR2 YFSETQ. V lost 0 bases to trimming and J lost 6 bases, with 11 bases between them. The CDR3 has 14 amino acids. The CDR3, as DNA: TGCGCCAGCAGCTTGGCCTGGGAGGCGGATACGCAGTATTTT. As protein: CASSLAWEADTQYF. The entire variable domain, with the rest obtained from reference TRBV5-1 and TRBJ2-3, is as follows: KAGVTQTPRYLIKTRGQQVTLSCSPISGHRSVSWYQQTPGQGLQFLFEYFSETQRNKGNFPGRFSGRQFSNSRSEMNVSTLELGDSALYLCASSLAWEADTQYFGPGTRLTVL.

This clone is a singleton in its sample. Relative to the germline gene, one junction end is altered; a read error may explain this. The chain joins TRBV7-9 to TRBJ2-5, with a weak D call TRBD2 (5 bases). The germline gives CDR1 SEHNR, CDR2 FQNEAQ (reference sequence). CDR3 length: 12 residues. CDR3 residues: CASSQAGLLANF. The CDR3 DNA is TGTGCCAGCAGTCAGGCGGGTTTACTGGCAAACTTC.

This clone was seen a handful of times. The chain carries TRBV4-2 and TRBJ2-5; 10 bases align to TRBD2. The CDR3 sequence is 16 residues long. The J segment lost 4 bases and the V segment lost 5 bases, leaving 10 bases of the junction unmatched. Germline-derived CDR1 and CDR2 are LGHNA and YNFKEQ. CDR3 sequence: CASSSGAGGLSETQYF. CDR3 DNA: TGTGCCAGCAGCTCGGGAGCGGGGGGGCTTTCAGAGACCCAGTACTTC.

This clone has only a few counts. The chain couples TRBV6-1 to TRBJ2-1, with TRBD2 matching 8 bases. Germline V gene lookup returns CDR1 MNHNS and CDR2 SASEGT. The CDR3 extends over 16 amino acids. V shed 4 bases, J shed 5 bases, and the junction held 10 bases outside the gene matches. This chain's CDR3 is CASSAILGGRNNEQFF. CDR3 bases: TGTGCCAGCAGTGCAATACTGGGCGGGAGGAACAATGAGCAGTTCTTC.

The chain is built from TRBV27 and TRBJ2-5; 11 bases align to TRBD1. The CDR3 loop spans 15 amino acids. The V segment lost 10 bases and the J segment 0 bases; nucleotides outside the gene matches: 7. Per the germline V gene, CDR1 is MNHEY and CDR2 is SMNVEV (reference sequence). The CDR3 loop reads CATRDRGDYQETQYF. The DNA of the CDR3 is TGTGCCACCCGGGACAGGGGGGACTACCAAGAGACCCAGTACTTC.

The chain couples TRBV25-1 to TRBJ1-3; 7 bases agree with TRBD1. The CDR3 loop spans 14 amino acids. The J segment lost 2 bases and the V segment lost 6 bases, leaving 4 bases of the junction unmatched. The germline CDR1 and CDR2 sequences are MGHDK and SYGVNS. CDR3 region: CASSTGTAGNTIYF. In DNA form, the CDR3 reads TGTGCCAGCAGCACCGGGACAGCTGGAAACACCATATATTTT.

V usage is TRBV7-3 and J usage is TRBJ1-5; a weak D match, TRBD1 (6 bases). V shed 5 bases and J shed 6 bases, with 20 bases lying between them. Germline CDR1 reads SGHTA; CDR2 reads FQGTGA. The CDR3 spans 16 residues. The CDR3 spells CASSPQEGGSPQPQHF. DNA of the CDR3: TGTGCCAGCAGCCCCCAGGAAGGGGGATCCCCTCAGCCCCAGCATTTT.

The rearrangement joins TRBV20-1 to TRBJ2-2; no definite D call. The CDR3 extends over 11 amino acids. The V end lost 7 bases, the J end lost 3 bases, and 6 bases lay between the germline ends. Germline V lookup: CDR1 DFQATT, CDR2 SNEGSKA (reference sequence). CDR3 loop: CSVEYTGELFF. The CDR3 DNA sequence: TGCAGTGTTGAGTACACCGGGGAGCTGTTTTTT.

The chain is built from TRBV7-9 and TRBJ1-1; 7 positions match TRBD1. Losses at the gene ends were 5 bases for V and 5 bases for J; bases not matched to a gene: 11. CDR1 and CDR2 (germline): SEHNR, FQNEAQ (reference sequence). The CDR3 sequence is 15 residues long. In nucleotides, the CDR3 is TGTGCCAGCAGCCATCCTAGAGACAGGGTAACTGAAGCTTTCTTT. It is translated as CASSHPRDRVTEAFF.

This clone came up a few times. The genes are TRBV10-1 and TRBJ2-5, with a weak D call TRBD2 (6 bases). Looked up from germline, CDR1 is WNHNN and CDR2 is SYGVQD (reference sequence). The CDR3 totals 13 residues. Trimming removed 6 bases from V and 5 bases from J, with 13 bases in between. CDR3 nucleotide sequence: TGCGCCAGCAGCGGGACTCTCCACGAGACCCAGTACTTC. It yields the protein CASSGTLHETQYF.

In this sample, this clone turned up a few times. The rearrangement links TRBV10-3 to TRBJ2-7, with TRBD1 as a possible D gene (6 bases). This CDR3 has 14 residues. CDR1 and CDR2 from the germline V gene are ENHRY and SYGVKD. With 6 bases removed from V and 1 base from J, the gap between germline ends came to 13 bases. The DNA for the CDR3 is TGTGCCATCAGCCATGCAGGGGATTCCTACGAGCAGTACTTC. Its protein product is CAISHAGDSYEQYF.

The rearrangement joins TRBV4-1 to TRBJ2-7, with D maybe TRBD1 (5 bases). The CDR3 loop spans 15 amino acids. Germline CDR1 reads MGHRA; CDR2 reads YSYEKL. V was pared by 4 bases and J by 3 bases, with 16 bases between. The CDR3 loop is CASSLSSDSYYEQYF. The CDR3 DNA sequence: TGCGCCAGCAGCCTTTCTTCCGACAGCTACTACGAGCAGTACTTC.

The V and J genes are TRBV5-6 and TRBJ1-1; D gene unclear. Germline V gives CDR1 SGHDT, CDR2 YYEEEE. V was pared by 0 bases and J by 3 bases, with 15 bases between. CDR3 length: 16 residues. For the CDR3, the DNA is TGTGCCAGCAGCTTGGTTGGAACCGGGTCAGACACTGAAGCTTTCTTT. It codes for CASSLVGTGSDTEAFF.

The chain employs TRBV12-5 and TRBJ2-1, with 12 bases fitting TRBD2. This CDR3 is built from 16 residues. Losses at the gene ends were 5 bases for V and 5 bases for J; bases not matched to a gene: 7. Germline V lookup: CDR1 LGHNT, CDR2 FRNRAP. As DNA, the CDR3 is TGTGCTAGTGGTCCGTGGACTAGCGGGACGGACAATGAGCAGTTCTTC. This sequence encodes CASGPWTSGTDNEQFF.

The chain joins TRBV4-2 to TRBJ2-7, with 7 bases identical to TRBD1. Per germline, CDR1 LGHNA and CDR2 YNFKEQ. V gave up 0 bases and J gave up 0 bases; unmatched junction bases: 8. This CDR3 is built from 17 residues. The CDR3 reads CASSQEGTTGHSYEQYF. In DNA, the CDR3 is TGTGCCAGCAGCCAAGAGGGGACGACAGGGCACTCCTACGAGCAGTACTTC.

A few counts support this clone. The chain has TRBV7-3 and TRBJ1-1, with D possibly matching TRBD1 (5 bases). Trimming shortened V by 1 base and J by 1 base, and 10 bases separated the two germline ends. The CDR3 is 15 amino acids. Germline loops: CDR1 SGHTA, CDR2 FQGTGA. The DNA of the CDR3 is TGTGCCAGCAGCTTAAACGGGGGAGAGAACACTGAAGCTTTCTTT. Amino acid sequence: CASSLNGGENTEAFF.

The chain has TRBV6-1 and TRBJ1-1, with D unclear. Germline CDR1 reads MNHNS; CDR2 reads SASEGT. V was trimmed by 0 bases and J by 1 base, leaving 12 bases between them. CDR3 length equals 16 residues. The CDR3 loop reads CASSEALLTTNTEAFF. Here the CDR3 DNA reads TGTGCCAGCAGTGAAGCACTACTCACAACGAACACTGAAGCTTTCTTT.

This rearrangement joins TRBV7-2 to TRBJ1-1, with D possibly matching TRBD1 (5 bases). The CDR3 sequence is 14 residues long. Per the germline V gene, CDR1 is SGHTA and CDR2 is FQGNSA. V was clipped by 0 bases and J by 5 bases, with 10 bases between them. The DNA of the CDR3 is TGTGCCAGCAGCTTAGCTAGCAGGGTTACTGAAGCTTTCTTT. Translated: CASSLASRVTEAFF.

The chain joins TRBV19 to TRBJ2-4, with 7 nucleotides matching TRBD1. The CDR3 runs to 15 residues. The V and J ends lost 6 bases and 4 bases, in that order; junction bases with no gene match: 9. Germline V gene sequence: CDR1 LNHDA, CDR2 SQIVND (reference sequence). This chain's CDR3 is CASSIGPGQKNIQYF. The CDR3 DNA reads TGTGCCAGTAGCATTGGCCCGGGACAGAAAAACATTCAGTACTTC.

V usage is TRBV11-1 and J usage is TRBJ2-1; 9 bases agree with TRBD2. There are 16 residues in the CDR3. Germline CDR1 and CDR2: SGHAT and FQDESV (reference sequence). V lost 5 bases and J lost 3; bases outside the gene matches: 8. CDR3 region: CASSPERGVLYNEQFF. The CDR3 DNA sequence: TGTGCCAGCAGCCCAGAGCGGGGGGTACTCTACAATGAGCAGTTCTTC. Looking up the rest from reference TRBV11-1 and TRBJ2-1 gives the full variable domain: EAEVAQSPRYKITEKSQAVAFWCDPISGHATLYWYRQILGQGPELLVQFQDESVVDDSQLPKDRFSAERLKGVDSTLKIQPAELGDSAMYLCASSPERGVLYNEQFFGPGTRLTVL.

This chain connects TRBV6-5 to TRBJ1-1; TRBD1 matches 9 bases. Per the germline V gene, CDR1 is MNHEY and CDR2 is SVGAGI. V gave up 6 bases and J gave up 4 bases; unmatched junction bases: 0. CDR3 length: 12 amino acids. The CDR3 sequence: CASRDRGTEAFF. The CDR3 nucleotides are TGTGCCAGCAGGGACAGGGGCACTGAAGCTTTCTTT.

This chain uses TRBV15 with TRBJ2-4; no firm D call. Germline V gene data show CDR1 as LNHNV and CDR2 as YYDKDF (reference sequence). CDR3 length equals 12 residues. With 5 bases removed from V and 8 bases from J, the gap between germline ends came to 10 bases. CDR3 residues: CATSSYRDIQYF. The CDR3 coding sequence is TGTGCCACCAGCTCTTACAGAGACATTCAGTACTTC.

V is TRBV11-2 and J is TRBJ2-7; 7 bases align to TRBD1. V dropped 3 bases and J dropped 6; count of bases not matched to a gene: 11. CDR1 and CDR2 from the germline V gene are SGHAT and FQNNGV. The CDR3 loop spans 15 amino acids. CDR3: CASSFTSDRSGEQYF. The DNA for the CDR3 is TGTGCCAGCAGCTTTACCTCGGACAGGTCCGGCGAGCAGTACTTC.